The T cell receptor beta chain described here comes from a study of CD8+ T cells in alopecia areata. Broader study findings: Higher clonality than in normal scalp was seen in lesional scalp, especially alopecia totalis/universalis.

Trimming took off 1 base at V and 0 bases at J, with 11 bases between the two ends. This CDR3 spans 16 amino acids. The germline CDR1 and CDR2 sequences are SGHTA and FQGNSA. cDNA reverse transcribed from extracted RNA served as the sequencing template. Measured with immunoSEQ multiplex PCR; TCRdb has only the in-frame clones, and not every one. The sample lists 150,000 to 200,000 clones, about 60% occurring once. Of note for this clone: Its specificity is not known.

Sequencing used CD4+ T cells sorted from blood, obtained at week 0. The TCR comes from a human donor with alopecia areata. This chain uses TRBV7-2 with TRBJ2-3; possible D gene TRBD2, 5 bases. The chain's CDR3 is CASSLGRLASTDTQYF. For the CDR3, the DNA is TGTGCCAGCAGCTTAGGGAGGCTAGCTAGCACAGATACGCAGTATTTT.